Ten or more counts support the clone carrying this T cell receptor beta chain. This entry is derived from a study of T-cell reconstitution after alpha-beta-depleted transplantation in children. The CDR3 has 16 amino acids. The J segment lost 4 bases and the V segment lost 6 bases, leaving 12 bases of the junction unmatched. TCRbeta library construction was performed incorporating unique molecular identifiers. MiXCR was run by TCRdb on the PCR reads, yielding one entry per CDR3 protein. Seen here are almost 500,000 distinct CDR3 sequences, around an eighth observed once, and the top ten hold over 5.5%.

This sequence originates from a human donor who donated a stem cell graft to a child with combined immunodeficiency. The source material was PBMCs from the stem cell graft donor, sampled from the stem cell graft. The chain recombines TRBV12-3 or TRBV12-4 with TRBJ2-3; 8 nucleotides align to TRBD2. The CDR3 nucleotides are TGTGCCAGCAGCGAGGGGACTAGTAGTGTGCCAGATACGCAGTATTTT. This gives the protein CASSEGTSSVPDTQYF.